This T cell receptor (beta chain) was identified in a study of OX40 agonist ivuxolimab in advanced cancers. With regard to the full study: Ivuxolimab, which targeted the costimulatory receptor OX40 (CD134), was an agonistic, fully human IgG2 monoclonal antibody. Prior anti-PD-1, anti-PD-L1 or anti-CTLA-4 therapy was permitted, and 30% to 45% of dose-escalation patients had received checkpoint inhibitors. The point of sequencing TCRbeta in the periphery was to test whether ivuxolimab changed TCR sequence diversity and drove clonal T-cell expansion. The monotherapy dose-escalation portion (N = 52 patients) of the phase I ivuxolimab trial is reported in the paper. Partial responses were achieved by three dose-escalation patients, of whom one had hepatocellular carcinoma and two had cutaneous melanoma. Intravenous ivuxolimab was administered to patients every 2 weeks at six dose levels: 0.01, 0.1, 0.3, 1.5, 3 and 10 mg/kg. The dose-escalation cohort was 82.7% male with a mean age of about 65 years, ranging from about 20 to 80. Of the roughly 52 dose-escalation patients, hepatocellular carcinoma was present in about 20, melanoma in roughly 15, renal cell carcinoma in 9 and head and neck cancer in 9.

The study at large found these results: Antigen specificity was not determined for the clonally expanded peripheral T cells. Low levels of normalized T-cell clonal expansion were also seen in some nonresponding patients. After ivuxolimab, CD8+ T cells had more expanded clones than CD4+ T cells on average. In the 0.1-3.0 mg/kg groups, partial responders were among the patients with the lowest normalized peripheral clonal expansion, particularly in CD8+ T cells. At doses from 0.1 to 3.0 mg/kg, clonal expansion was seen in both CD4+ and CD8+ blood T cells between baseline and week 6.

Patients with a history of autoimmune disease or receiving systemic immunosuppression were excluded from the trial. Peripheral blood for TCR sequencing was drawn from every dose cohort at baseline, at cycle 4 day 1 and at cycle 7 day 1. Samples were obtained from an open-label, multicenter, first-in-human phase I dose-escalation trial of ivuxolimab. Adults with locally advanced or metastatic head and neck squamous cell, hepatocellular, melanoma or renal cell carcinoma were enrolled in the trial. Before TCR sequencing, CD4+ T cells and CD8+ T cells from peripheral blood were sorted into separate populations. This clone was detected only a few times. Its antigen is not yet known. Base-call qualities are not available, and no considerably larger clone is one nucleotide away. For sequencing of the TCRbeta CDR3 region, genomic DNA was extracted from the sorted cells. The immunoSEQ Assay was used for sequencing of TCRbeta CDR3 regions. The clones in this table, taken by TCRdb from immuneACCESS, are in-frame only. Not every clone is retained; where verified, under half of the shortfall comes from an unresolved V gene, and the cause of the rest is unknown. The sample table contains some 30,000 clones; only one count was recorded for around 74% of them. Of the sample, 9.5% to 15% is held by the ten largest clones.

This TCR derives from an adult with an advanced solid tumor such as melanoma, head and neck, liver or kidney cancer. The sequenced sample was CD4+ or CD8+ T cells sorted from blood, obtained in a trial of the OX40 agonist ivuxolimab.

The CDR3 here reads CASSVSDSSYNEQFF. The DNA is TGCGCCAGCAGTGTGTCTGATAGCTCCTACAATGAGCAGTTCTTC. The chain is encoded by TRBV10-1 joined to TRBJ2-1; the D gene cannot be resolved reliably. The CDR3 holds 15 amino acids from the cysteine to the phenylalanine. Here the CDR3 DNA is all that survives: 45 bases in frame from base 1. Trimming at the junction amounts to 4 bases on V and 0 bases on J, and the germline ends lie 10 bases apart. The germline V gene (reference sequence) supplies CDR1 WNHNN and CDR2 SYGVQD.